The next 2 T cell receptor beta chains were all read from a single sample in a study of T-cell memory formation after mild COVID-19. TCRdb redid the calling of the 5' RACE reads with MiXCR, one entry per CDR3 protein. The sample holds 470,000 or so distinct CDR3 sequences, roughly 20% seen once. Sequencing was done on a sample of PBMCs or a T cell subset sorted from them (not recorded which). These receptors were obtained from an adult woman who had mild COVID-19 (a few samples of this study predate the infection). Cell type and time point are not known.

The CDR3 nucleotides read TGTGCCAGCAGTTACTATCCCCGGGCAGACAATGAGCAGTTCTTC. Amino acids: CASSYYPRADNEQFF. The J gene is TRBJ2-1, the V gene TRBV6-6; D unclear. V lost 1 base to trimming and J lost 5 bases, with 12 bases between them. The germline gives CDR1 MNHNY, CDR2 SVGAGI (reference sequence). The CDR3 sequence is 15 residues long.

This clonotype was observed a few times. The chain is built from TRBV24-1 and TRBJ2-5; 13 bases are shared with TRBD2. The J segment lost 5 bases and the V segment lost 3 bases, leaving 2 bases of the junction unmatched. CDR1 and CDR2 (germline): KGHDR, SFDVKD. The CDR3 totals 15 residues. The CDR3 here is CATSDKTSGGETQYF. The CDR3 nucleotides read TGTGCCACCAGTGATAAGACTAGCGGGGGGGAGACCCAGTACTTC.